This T cell receptor beta chain was documented in a study of T cell responses to AZD1222 COVID-19 vaccine. Study results and caveats: White British ancestry dominated among donors, who included more females, and clonal diversity was possibly underestimated. Spike-specific TCR depth and breadth grew after two AZD1222 doses. Vaccine-related CD4 TCRs covered spike, predominating at 160-218 and 743-854.

The CDR3 is 19 residues long. Libraries were prepared by immunoSEQ multiplex PCR; TCRdb keeps only in-frame clonotypes and omits some of them. The table shows fewer than 200,000 clones, with 85% to 95% occurring only once. Details on this clone: What it recognizes is unknown.

Sequencing used peripheral blood, obtained on day 0 of AZD1222 vaccination. V and J are TRBV21-1 and TRBJ1-5; TRBD1 was called by the table and not checked on the DNA. TRBV21-1 is labeled a pseudogene. The receptor was isolated from an adult in good health. CDR3 DNA: TGTGCCAGCAGCTTTTTCAAAGACAGGGGGCGGGATAGCAATCAGCCCCAGCATTTT. Its protein is CASSFFKDRGRDSNQPQHF.